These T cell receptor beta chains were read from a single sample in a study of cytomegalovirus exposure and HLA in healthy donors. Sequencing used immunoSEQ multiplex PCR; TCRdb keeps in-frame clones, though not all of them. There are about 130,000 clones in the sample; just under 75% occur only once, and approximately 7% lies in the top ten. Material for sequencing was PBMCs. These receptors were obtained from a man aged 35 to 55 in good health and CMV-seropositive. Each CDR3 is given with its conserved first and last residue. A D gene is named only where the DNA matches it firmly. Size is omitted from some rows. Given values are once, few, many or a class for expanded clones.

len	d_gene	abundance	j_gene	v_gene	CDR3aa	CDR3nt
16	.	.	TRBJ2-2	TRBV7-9	CASSPRTWQGPGELFF	TGTGCCAGCAGCCCGAGAACTTGGCAGGGGCCCGGGGAGCTGTTTTTT
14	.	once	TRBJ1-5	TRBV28	CASSFAAVHLPQHF	TGTGCCAGCAGTTTCGCGGCAGTTCACTTGCCCCAGCATTTT
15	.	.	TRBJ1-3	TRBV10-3	CAISDSWSSGNTIYF	TGTGCCATCAGTGACAGCTGGAGCTCTGGAAACACCATATATTTT
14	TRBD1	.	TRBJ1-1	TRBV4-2	CASRHRGPSTEAFF	TGTGCCAGCAGGCACAGGGGGCCGAGCACTGAAGCTTTCTTT
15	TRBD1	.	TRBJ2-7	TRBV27	CASSLQGTGAYEQYF	TGTGCCAGCAGTTTACAAGGGACAGGCGCCTACGAGCAGTACTTC
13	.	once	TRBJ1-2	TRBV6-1	CASREGTTIGYTF	TGTGCCAGCAGGGAGGGGACCACTATCGGCTACACCTTC
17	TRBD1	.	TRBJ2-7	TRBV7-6	CASSIFSGTGDAYEQYF	TGTGCCAGCAGCATATTCTCCGGGACAGGGGACGCCTACGAGCAGTACTTC
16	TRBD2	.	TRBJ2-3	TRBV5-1	CASSSPSSGSTNTQYF	TGCGCCAGCAGCTCCCCCTCTAGCGGGAGTACAAATACGCAGTATTTT
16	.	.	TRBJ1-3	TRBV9	CASSMTAGDSGNTIYF	TGTGCCAGCAGCATGACAGCTGGGGACTCTGGAAACACCATATATTTT
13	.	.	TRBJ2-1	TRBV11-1	CASSLGPVNEQFF	TGTGCCAGCAGCTTAGGGCCAGTCAATGAGCAGTTCTTC